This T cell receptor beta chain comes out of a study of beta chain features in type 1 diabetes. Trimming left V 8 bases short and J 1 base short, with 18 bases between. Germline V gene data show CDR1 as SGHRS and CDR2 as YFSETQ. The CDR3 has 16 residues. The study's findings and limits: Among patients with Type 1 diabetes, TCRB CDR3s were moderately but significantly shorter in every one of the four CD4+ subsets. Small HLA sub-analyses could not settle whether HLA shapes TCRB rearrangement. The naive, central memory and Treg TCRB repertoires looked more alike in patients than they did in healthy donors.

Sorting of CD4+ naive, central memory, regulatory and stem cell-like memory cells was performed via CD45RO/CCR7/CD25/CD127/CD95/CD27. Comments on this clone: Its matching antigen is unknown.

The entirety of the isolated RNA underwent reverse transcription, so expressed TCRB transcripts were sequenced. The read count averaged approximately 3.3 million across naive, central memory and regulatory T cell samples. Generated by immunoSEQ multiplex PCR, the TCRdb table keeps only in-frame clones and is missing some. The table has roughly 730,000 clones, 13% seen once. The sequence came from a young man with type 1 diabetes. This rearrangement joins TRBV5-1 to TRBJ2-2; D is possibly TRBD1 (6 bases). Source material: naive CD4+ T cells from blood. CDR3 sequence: CARPLSGQKNTGELFF. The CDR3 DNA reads TGCGCCAGACCGCTTTCCGGACAGAAGAACACCGGGGAGCTGTTTTTT.